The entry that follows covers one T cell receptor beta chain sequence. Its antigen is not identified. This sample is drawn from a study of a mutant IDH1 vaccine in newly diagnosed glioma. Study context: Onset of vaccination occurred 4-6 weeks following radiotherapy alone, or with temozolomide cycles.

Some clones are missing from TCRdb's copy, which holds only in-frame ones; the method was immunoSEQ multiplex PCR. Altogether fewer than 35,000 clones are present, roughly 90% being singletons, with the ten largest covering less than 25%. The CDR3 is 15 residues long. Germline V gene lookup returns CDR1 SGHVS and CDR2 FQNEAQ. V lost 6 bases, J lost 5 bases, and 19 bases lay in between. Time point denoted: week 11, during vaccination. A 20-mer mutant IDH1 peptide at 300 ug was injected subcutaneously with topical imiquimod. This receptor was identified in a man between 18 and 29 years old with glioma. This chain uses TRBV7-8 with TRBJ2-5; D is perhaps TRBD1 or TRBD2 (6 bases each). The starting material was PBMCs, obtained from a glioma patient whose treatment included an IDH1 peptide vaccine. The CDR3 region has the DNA TGTGCCAGCAGACAAGGACCTAGGGGGGACGAGACCCAGTACTTC. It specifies CASRQGPRGDETQYF.